This TCR beta chain was identified in a study of shared clonotypes between healthy human individuals. Study-level results: Naive CD4 clonotype sharing across several donors was approximately 5%. Non-shared clonotypes had lower generation probabilities than clonotypes shared by all four sorted-subset donors. Clonotype sharing among donors likely depends on sequencing depth. Rarefaction exposed incomplete sorted-subset sequencing despite large depth.

The assay was immunoSEQ multiplex PCR, and TCRdb's table has in-frame clones only and misses some. Of some 2,100,000 clones listed, roughly 95% are singletons. In the case of this clone: Its specificity is unknown.

The CDR3 is made up of 12 amino acids. Germline V lookup: CDR1 MNHEY, CDR2 SVGAGI. V was pared by 11 bases and J by 6 bases, with 6 bases of the junction left unmatched. The gene calls are TRBV6-5 and TRBJ2-4; 8 positions match TRBD2. Input material: naive CD4+ T cells sorted from blood. Subset specified: CD45RA+ positively selected. The receptor's source is a man between 18 and 29 years old in good health. CDR3 nucleotide sequence: TGTGCCGTCATAGCGGGAAGAAACATTCAGTACTTC. Amino acid sequence: CAVIAGRNIQYF.